A single sample gave rise to the 2 T cell receptor beta chains below, sequenced in a study of cytomegalovirus exposure and HLA in healthy donors. Primers: 60 Vbeta forward and 13 Jbeta reverse. The protocol was immunoSEQ multiplex PCR, while the TCRdb copy is restricted to in-frame clones and leaves out a portion. Altogether roughly 120,000 clones are present, roughly three quarters being singletons, with the ten largest covering 4% to 5.5%. Sequencing was performed on PBMCs. These receptors all stem from a man aged 30-40 years in good health and CMV-seropositive.

This clone was found once. At one end the junction does not follow the germline gene, possibly because of a read error. V is TRBV13 and J is TRBJ2-7, with D perhaps matching TRBD1 (6 bases). The CDR3 has 14 amino acids. Germline V lookup: CDR1 PRHDT, CDR2 FYEKMQ (reference sequence). The CDR3 sequence is CASSLRTALPIWSF. CDR3 nucleotide sequence: TGTGCCAGCAGCTTAAGGACAGCTCTCCCCATTTGGTCATTC. Complete variable domain (other parts from reference TRBV13 and TRBJ2-7): AAGVIQSPRHLIKEKRETATLKCYPIPRHDTVYWYQQGPGQDPQFLISFYEKMQSDKGSIPDRFSAQQFSDYHSELNMSSLELGDSALYFCASSLRTALPIWSFGPGTRLTVT.

This chain uses TRBV4-3 with TRBJ1-1; TRBD1 agrees at 7 bases. Germline V gene data show CDR1 as LGHNA and CDR2 as YSLEER. V was pared by 4 bases and J by 0 bases, with 8 bases of the junction left unmatched. This CDR3 has 16 residues. CDR3 protein: CASSRGTATMNTEAFF. CDR3 nucleotide sequence: TGCGCCAGCAGCCGAGGGACAGCGACTATGAACACTGAAGCTTTCTTT.